The 27 T cell receptor beta chains below come from one sample, sequenced in a study of T-cell memory formation after mild COVID-19. TCRdb reanalysed the 5' RACE reads using MiXCR and keeps one entry per CDR3 protein. The sample contains roughly 580,000 distinct CDR3 sequences, roughly 17% of which appear only once. Specimen: PBMCs or a T cell subset sorted from them (not recorded which). The receptors were sampled from an adult woman who had mild COVID-19 (a few samples of this study predate the infection). Cell type and time point are not known.

This clonotype was counted ten times or more. This chain links TRBV29-1 with TRBJ2-3; 10 bases map to TRBD1. With 5 bases clipped from V and 2 bases from J, the junction kept 4 bases outside the gene matches. The CDR3 is 14 amino acids. Germline loops: CDR1 SQVTM, CDR2 ANQGSEA. The CDR3 is CSVSGTGATDTQYF. As DNA, the CDR3 is TGCAGCGTTTCCGGGACAGGGGCCACAGATACGCAGTATTTT.

The table lists this clonotype with a few counts. The V gene is TRBV21-1, the J gene TRBJ2-7; TRBD1 is the table's D call, not checked against the DNA. TRBV21-1 is shown as a pseudogene. This CDR3 contains 17 residues. Here the CDR3 reads CASSKDPSGGYAYEQYF. CDR3 DNA: TGTGCCAGCAGCAAGGACCCCAGTGGGGGTTACGCCTACGAGCAGTACTTC.

The chain joins TRBV3-1 to TRBJ2-1; 7 nucleotides line up with TRBD2. Germline V gene lookup returns CDR1 LGHDT and CDR2 YNNKEL (reference sequence). This CDR3 spans 14 amino acids. The trim removed 3 bases at V and 6 bases at J, leaving 5 bases unmatched. CDR3 protein: CASSQGGVFNEQFF. The CDR3 coding sequence is TGTGCCAGCAGCCAGGGGGGGGTCTTCAATGAGCAGTTCTTC.

The rearrangement joins TRBV20-1 to TRBJ2-3, with D possibly being TRBD2 (6 bases). The CDR3 contains 14 residues. Trimming shortened V by 5 bases and J by 1 base, and 13 bases separated the two germline ends. CDR1 is DFQATT and CDR2 is SNEGSKA in the germline V gene (reference sequence). This CDR3 is CSASPGLGTDTQYF. The CDR3 nucleotides read TGCAGTGCTTCCCCGGGACTGGGCACAGATACGCAGTATTTT.

This clonotype occurred a few times. This chain uses TRBV27 with TRBJ2-5; 12 bases map to TRBD1. The junction had 5 bases not matched to a gene; V was cut back by 8 bases and J by 1 base. Per germline, CDR1 MNHEY and CDR2 SMNVEV (reference sequence). The CDR3 runs 15 residues. The CDR3 loop is CASAGDRGPQETQYF. In nucleotides, the CDR3 is TGTGCCAGCGCCGGGGACAGGGGGCCCCAAGAGACCCAGTACTTC.

There are a few counts of this clonotype. The V and J genes are TRBV2 and TRBJ1-2, with D perhaps TRBD1 (5 bases). The CDR3 covers 13 residues. The germline V gene encodes CDR1 SNHLY and CDR2 FYNNEI. Trimming cost V 3 bases and J 3 bases, with 8 bases left between them. As DNA, the CDR3 is TGTGCCAGCAGTGAGCGGGGCTACTATGGCTACACCTTC. Translating gives CASSERGYYGYTF. Full variable domain (missing parts from reference TRBV2 and TRBJ1-2): EPEVTQTPSHQVTQMGQEVILRCVPISNHLYFYWYRQILGQKVEFLVSFYNNEISEKSEIFDDQFSVERPDGSNFTLKIRSTKLEDSAMYFCASSERGYYGYTFGSGTRLTVV.

The sample holds many counts of this clonotype. The chain recombines TRBV12-3 or TRBV12-4 with TRBJ2-1; perhaps TRBD1 as D (6 bases). This CDR3 region has 13 residues. Trimming removed 3 bases at V and 9 bases at J, with 12 bases between. CDR3 nucleotide sequence: TGTGCCAGCAGTTTTATACAGGGTCTTGAGCAGTTCTTC. Its translation: CASSFIQGLEQFF.

This clonotype has more than one count but fewer than ten. J is TRBJ1-3 and V is TRBV7-2, with 7 nucleotides matching TRBD1. The germline CDR1 and CDR2 sequences are SGHTA and FQGNSA. V lost 5 bases and J lost 3; bases outside the gene matches: 16. The CDR3 has 18 amino acids. CDR3 loop: CASSPQPPDRADGNTIYF. The CDR3 nucleotides are TGTGCCAGCAGCCCCCAGCCCCCTGACAGGGCCGATGGAAACACCATATATTTT. Full variable domain (rest looked up from reference TRBV7-2 and TRBJ1-3): GAGVSQSPSNKVTEKGKDVELRCDPISGHTALYWYRQSLGQGLEFLIYFQGNSAPDKSGLPSDRFSAERTGGSVSTLTIQRTQQEDSAVYLCASSPQPPDRADGNTIYFGEGSWLTVV.

The chain has TRBV7-9 and TRBJ1-2; possible D gene TRBD1, 6 bases. V was clipped by 4 bases and J by 4 bases, with 22 bases between them. Germline V gene lookup returns CDR1 SEHNR and CDR2 FQNEAQ (reference sequence). The CDR3 contains 17 residues. CDR3 DNA sequence: TGTGCCAGCAGCTCTCGCCGCAACGGACAGCTACTCTATGGCTACACCTTC. Translating gives CASSSRRNGQLLYGYTF.

The V call is TRBV6-6, the J call TRBJ1-1; 8 nucleotides line up with TRBD1. V was pared by 6 bases and J by 1 base, with 7 bases of the junction left unmatched. CDR3 size: 15 residues. Germline loops: CDR1 MNHNY, CDR2 SVGAGI (reference sequence). Written as DNA, the CDR3 is TGTGCCAGCAGCACCACCGGGACAGGGAACACTGAAGCTTTCTTT. It codes for CASSTTGTGNTEAFF.

This clonotype was seen a few times. This chain joins TRBV19 and TRBJ2-1; no reliable D call. V lost 3 bases and J lost 3, with 18 bases in between. This CDR3 comprises 17 residues. Germline assignment: CDR1 LNHDA and CDR2 SQIVND (reference sequence). The CDR3 region is CASSIAIRGVGYNEQFF. The CDR3 DNA is TGTGCCAGTAGTATTGCCATCCGTGGGGTCGGCTACAATGAGCAGTTCTTC.

The CDR3 DNA is TGCAGCGTTGGTTTTGGGGGCGCGTACAATGAGCAGTTCTTC. Translated: CSVGFGGAYNEQFF. V and J are TRBV29-1 and TRBJ2-1; D is possibly TRBD1 (6 bases). The CDR3 is 14 residues long. CDR1 is SQVTM and CDR2 is ANQGSEA in the germline V gene. Trimming shortened V by 4 bases and J by 4 bases, and 14 bases separated the two germline ends.

This clonotype was recorded only once. The chain joins TRBV24-1 to TRBJ1-5; D is undetermined. The CDR3 sequence is 13 residues long. V lost 5 bases and J 4 bases, leaving 8 bases between the germline ends. Germline V gives CDR1 KGHDR, CDR2 SFDVKD. As DNA, the CDR3 is TGTGCCACCAGTGGCGGGTGGAATCAGCCCCAGCATTTT. Translation: CATSGGWNQPQHF.

A few counts support this clonotype. The chain combines TRBV6-2 or TRBV6-3 with TRBJ2-1; 9 bases fit TRBD2. The CDR3 covers 15 residues. Germline V gives CDR1 MNHEY, CDR2 SVGEGT. V lost 6 bases, J lost 3 bases, and 6 bases stayed unmatched. CDR3 amino acids: CASRRLADLYNEQFF. CDR3 DNA sequence: TGTGCCAGCAGAAGACTAGCGGATCTCTACAATGAGCAGTTCTTC.

This clonotype was seen more than once but under ten times. V is TRBV7-9 and J is TRBJ1-4, with TRBD1 matching over 9 bases. The CDR3 length is 18 residues. Germline-derived CDR1 and CDR2 are SEHNR and FQNEAQ (reference sequence). After removal of 5 bases from V and 0 bases from J, the junction contained 10 bases not matched to a gene. In nucleotides, the CDR3 is TGTGCCAGCAGCACCACGGGACAGGGAAGCCCAACTAATGAAAAACTGTTTTTT. Its translation is CASSTTGQGSPTNEKLFF.

J is TRBJ2-3 and V is TRBV20-1, with D perhaps matching TRBD2 (7 bases). Germline V gene data show CDR1 as DFQATT and CDR2 as SNEGSKA (reference sequence). With 5 bases removed from V and 0 bases from J, the gap between germline ends came to 24 bases. The CDR3 loop spans 18 amino acids. The CDR3 reads CSARTPIGGGLSTDTQYF. CDR3 bases: TGCAGTGCTCGTACACCTATTGGCGGGGGCCTTAGCACAGATACGCAGTATTTT.

This chain joins TRBV20-1 and TRBJ1-6; D is undetermined. The CDR3 totals 15 residues. Trimming removed 0 bases from V and 9 bases from J, with 15 bases in between. Germline-derived CDR1 and CDR2 are DFQATT and SNEGSKA (reference sequence). In nucleotides, the CDR3 is TGCAGTGCTAGAGATCCCGGGAGTGAGGGTTCACCCCTCCACTTT. Amino acids: CSARDPGSEGSPLHF.

The chain has TRBV20-1 and TRBJ2-3, with 8 bases lining up with TRBD2. Germline-derived CDR1 and CDR2 are DFQATT and SNEGSKA (reference sequence). The CDR3 has 19 residues. V gave up 2 bases and J gave up 0 bases; unmatched junction bases: 16. The CDR3 region has the DNA TGCAGTGCTAGACTTAGCGGGGCCGGATCCTCACCTAGCACAGATACGCAGTATTTT. Amino acids: CSARLSGAGSSPSTDTQYF.

The chain has TRBV16 and TRBJ2-1; D is unclear. In germline, CDR1 is KGHSY, CDR2 FQNENV. The CDR3 has 14 residues. The V end lost 1 base, the J end lost 5 bases, and 9 bases lay between the germline ends. Here the CDR3 reads CASSQLGGDNEQFF. As DNA, the CDR3 is TGTGCCAGCAGCCAATTGGGCGGCGACAATGAGCAGTTCTTC.

This clonotype was seen only a few times. The CDR3 is CAIPRGNYGYTF. For the CDR3, the DNA is TGTGCCATTCCTCGAGGGAACTATGGCTACACCTTC. The chain has TRBV13 and TRBJ1-2; D uncertain. This CDR3 is built from 12 residues. Trimming left V 10 bases short and J 2 bases short, with 11 bases between. Germline CDR1 PRHDT, CDR2 FYEKMQ (reference sequence).

This clonotype came up a few times. V is TRBV3-1 and J is TRBJ2-7, with D possibly TRBD1 on 5 matching bases. The CDR3 runs to 17 residues. The germline CDR1 and CDR2 sequences are LGHDT and YNNKEL (reference sequence). Trimming stripped 3 bases from V and 3 bases from J, with 21 bases between. The CDR3 loop reads CASSHVTQGSNGYEQYF. The CDR3 DNA sequence: TGTGCCAGCAGCCACGTAACGCAGGGAAGTAACGGCTACGAGCAGTACTTC.

This chain joins TRBV20-1 and TRBJ2-1; tentatively, D is TRBD2 (5 bases). The CDR3 runs to 15 residues. Germline V gene data show CDR1 as DFQATT and CDR2 as SNEGSKA (reference sequence). Trimming removed 0 bases from V and 6 bases from J, with 15 bases in between. The CDR3 reads CSARERVGLPNEQFF. CDR3 nucleotides: TGCAGTGCTAGAGAGCGGGTCGGCTTACCCAATGAGCAGTTCTTC.

This clonotype was found a few times. The J gene is TRBJ2-4, the V gene TRBV5-1; the match to TRBD2 covers 7 bases. J was trimmed by 8 bases and V by 4 bases; bases with no gene match: 9. The CDR3 length is 14 residues. Germline CDR1 reads SGHRS; CDR2 reads YFSETQ. DNA for the CDR3: TGCGCCAGCAGCCCGGGAGGCAGGGCGGACATTCAGTACTTC. Its protein is CASSPGGRADIQYF. Full variable domain (remainder filled in from reference TRBV5-1 and TRBJ2-4): KAGVTQTPRYLIKTRGQQVTLSCSPISGHRSVSWYQQTPGQGLQFLFEYFSETQRNKGNFPGRFSGRQFSNSRSEMNVSTLELGDSALYLCASSPGGRADIQYFGAGTRLSVL.

This chain links TRBV24-1 with TRBJ2-1; 9 bases match TRBD2. CDR3 length equals 16 residues. The V segment lost 3 bases and the J segment 7 bases; nucleotides outside the gene matches: 9. Germline V gives CDR1 KGHDR, CDR2 SFDVKD. The CDR3 sequence: CATSDLGGGARNEQFF. The DNA for the CDR3 is TGTGCCACCAGTGATCTTGGCGGGGGGGCTAGAAATGAGCAGTTCTTC.

The rearrangement links TRBV5-1 to TRBJ2-3; D is unresolved. The V end was cut by 0 bases, the J end by 3 bases, with 11 bases between. The CDR3 covers 15 residues. Per germline, CDR1 SGHRS and CDR2 YFSETQ. In DNA form, the CDR3 reads TGCGCCAGCAGCTTGGCCGTGGTTGAGACAGATACGCAGTATTTT. It codes for CASSLAVVETDTQYF.

The table lists this clonotype with many counts. This chain uses TRBV15 with TRBJ2-7; 7 bases are a match to TRBD1. CDR1 and CDR2 (germline): LNHNV, YYDKDF (reference sequence). Trimming took 3 bases from V and 4 from J; bases not matched to a gene: 12. The CDR3 is made up of 16 amino acids. The CDR3 sequence is CATSSANRGSSYEQYF. CDR3 in DNA: TGTGCCACCAGCAGTGCAAACAGGGGATCCTCTTACGAGCAGTACTTC.

The chain combines TRBV7-9 with TRBJ2-2, with D possibly being TRBD2 (5 bases). The CDR3 is made up of 15 amino acids. The germline V gene has CDR1 SEHNR and CDR2 FQNEAQ (reference sequence). The V and J ends lost 10 bases and 7 bases respectively, with 22 bases between them. This chain's CDR3 is CAICDSKSGVGELFF. Written as DNA, the CDR3 is TGTGCCATCTGCGACTCCAAATCCGGGGTCGGGGAGCTGTTTTTT.